The text below deals with one TCR beta chain. Antigen specificity is unknown. This entry comes from a study of STAT5B mutations in CD4+ large granular lymphocyte leukemia. This was a survey-level run. Produced via immunoSEQ multiplex PCR; TCRdb's table is partial and in-frame only. The repertoire holds more than 45,000 clones, with 60% to 75% as singletons. Controls came from buffy coats of healthy blood donors. The study's findings and limits: The CD4+ versus CD8+ T-LGLL clonality difference may reflect limited sample size. Approximately 25% of private leukemic clonotypes occurred rarely in other patients' non-leukemic repertoires.

V shed 2 bases and J 1 base; nucleotides not matched to a gene: 8. The CDR3 is 17 residues long. Germline CDR1 is GTSNPN and CDR2 is SVGIG (reference sequence). V and J are TRBV30 and TRBJ2-7; 13 bases match TRBD2. The TCR originated in a human donor in good health. The sample was CD4+ T cells from blood buffy coats. This CDR3 is CAWSKTRTSGGSYEQYF. In nucleotides, the CDR3 is TGTGCCTGGAGTAAGACCCGGACTAGCGGGGGATCCTACGAGCAGTACTTC.